What follows are 18 T cell receptor beta chains derived from one specimen sequenced in a study of regulatory T cells in long-lasting Graves disease. Arm-PCR of CDR3 regions and iRepertoire HTBI primers were the basis on which TCR beta libraries were built. TCRdb reprocessed the multiplex PCR reads with MiXCR, giving one entry per CDR3 protein. The profile shows under 500,000 distinct CDR3 sequences, around 21% of them singletons. Time point: persistent/refractory GD, antithyroid drugs over 5 years with positive TRAb. Following extraction of RNA from PBMCs, that RNA was used to make the TCR library. The sample consisted of peripheral blood mononuclear cells (PBMCs), taken when the disease was refractory, from a patient treated with antithyroid drugs. These receptors all stem from a female donor with Graves disease.

This clonotype was seen repeatedly, ten times or more. The chain employs TRBV7-2 and TRBJ2-4, with 10 bases that match TRBD1. The germline CDR1 and CDR2 sequences are SGHTA and FQGNSA. CDR3 length: 17 amino acids. V lost 5 bases to trimming and J lost 1 base; unmatched junction nucleotides: 8. CDR3 DNA sequence: TGTGCCAGCAGCGGCTCCGGGACAGGGGTGGCCAAAAACATTCAGTACTTC. This gives the protein CASSGSGTGVAKNIQYF.

This clonotype was detected ten times or more. V and J are TRBV28 and TRBJ2-5; D unresolved. V lost 4 bases and J lost 2, with 14 bases in between. CDR3 length: 15 residues. CDR1 is MDHEN and CDR2 is SYDVKM in the germline V gene. The CDR3 DNA is TGTGCCAGCAGTTCTGGACCGGGCACTCAAGAGACCCAGTACTTC. Its translation is CASSSGPGTQETQYF.

This chain's CDR3 is CASSLPPDSGTGELFF. The CDR3 nucleotides are TGTGCCAGCAGTTTACCCCCAGATTCAGGGACCGGGGAGCTGTTTTTT. The chain employs TRBV12-3 or TRBV12-4 and TRBJ2-2; D is perhaps TRBD1 (5 bases). The V end was cut by 2 bases, the J end by 5 bases, with 15 bases between. CDR3 length: 16 amino acids.

At least ten counts were recorded for this clonotype. V is TRBV2 and J is TRBJ2-5, with a weak D call TRBD2 (6 bases). Germline V gene lookup returns CDR1 SNHLY and CDR2 FYNNEI. CDR3 size: 15 residues. Trimming left V 2 bases short and J 5 bases short, with 15 bases between. CDR3 DNA sequence: TGTGCCAGCAGTGAACGCAGGGCGCTAGCGGAGACCCAGTACTTC. It is translated as CASSERRALAETQYF.

This clonotype was counted a single time. This may come from a read error, since a much larger clone is one base off. The chain uses TRBV6-1 and TRBJ1-2; no clear D gene. This CDR3 is built from 14 residues. Trimming left V 8 bases short and J 6 bases short, with 19 bases between. Germline V gene lookup returns CDR1 MNHNS and CDR2 SASEGT. The CDR3 is CASRIREDGNGYTF. The CDR3 DNA sequence: TGTGCCAGCCGGATCAGAGAAGACGGGAATGGCTACACCTTC.

In the case of this clonotype: This could be a read error, since a much larger clone is one nucleotide away. The chain links TRBV28 to TRBJ1-5, with D possibly matching TRBD1 (6 bases). Trimming shortened V by 6 bases and J by 6 bases, and 15 bases separated the two germline ends. Germline V gene lookup returns CDR1 MDHEN and CDR2 SYDVKM. The CDR3 totals 14 residues. Here the CDR3 reads CASRPGQYSQPQHF. CDR3 DNA sequence: TGTGCCAGCAGACCCGGACAGTACAGTCAGCCCCAGCATTTT.

Many counts were recorded for this clonotype. V usage is TRBV6-1 and J usage is TRBJ1-2, with D possibly matching TRBD1 (5 bases). Trimming stripped 5 bases from V and 4 bases from J, with 17 bases between. The CDR3 loop spans 15 amino acids. Germline CDR1 is MNHNS and CDR2 is SASEGT. In nucleotides, the CDR3 is TGTGCCAGCAGTCCCGATAGAACAGGAGCCTATGGCTACACCTTC. Translating gives CASSPDRTGAYGYTF.

V is TRBV20-1 and J is TRBJ2-7; D is unclear. Trimming removed 1 base at V and 0 bases at J, with 13 bases between. The CDR3 extends over 15 amino acids. Germline CDR1 DFQATT, CDR2 SNEGSKA (reference sequence). CDR3 sequence reads: CSARASPSSSYEQYF. The CDR3 DNA reads as TGCAGTGCTAGAGCTTCCCCCTCCAGCTCCTACGAGCAGTACTTC.

Only one count was recorded for this clonotype. Given a much more abundant clone one base away, this may be a read error. The chain carries TRBV7-2 and TRBJ2-5; 8 bases map to TRBD2. V lost 3 bases to trimming and J lost 4 bases; unmatched junction nucleotides: 10. The CDR3 runs to 16 residues. Looked up from germline, CDR1 is SGHTA and CDR2 is FQGNSA. CDR3: CASSLLWAGGPETQYF. The CDR3 nucleotides are TGTGCCAGCAGCTTGCTCTGGGCGGGAGGACCAGAGACCCAGTACTTC.

Notes on this clonotype: A far larger clone lies a single base away; this is likely a read error. Because the CDR3 is missing its conserved closing phenylalanine or tryptophan, this is likely a read error. The rearrangement uses TRBV5-4 and TRBJ1-2, with 9 bases lining up with TRBD1. From germline, CDR1 is SGHNT and CDR2 YYREEE (reference sequence). V lost 3 bases and J lost 3; bases outside the gene matches: 6. The CDR3 totals 15 residues. The CDR3 nucleotides are TGTGCCAGCAGCTCCGGGACAGGGCGGGACTATGGCTACACCTCC. It yields the protein CASSSGTGRDYGYTS.

This clonotype was seen repeatedly, ten times or more. The chain employs TRBV6-2 or TRBV6-3 and TRBJ1-1; D is perhaps TRBD1 (5 bases). Germline CDR1 and CDR2: MNHEY and SVGEGT. The CDR3 is 15 amino acids. V was pared by 8 bases and J by 5 bases, with 21 bases between. The CDR3 protein is CASLAAGRIGTEAFF. The CDR3 nucleotides are TGTGCCAGCCTCGCGGCAGGGAGGATCGGGACTGAAGCTTTCTTT.

This clonotype was recorded many times. V gene TRBV4-3 combines with J gene TRBJ1-1, with unresolved D. Germline CDR1 LGHNA, CDR2 YSLEER. V was cut by 0 bases and J by 5 bases, with 7 bases left in between. This CDR3 spans 13 amino acids. Here the CDR3 reads CASSQDLLTEAFF. CDR3 nucleotides: TGCGCCAGCAGCCAAGATCTCTTGACTGAAGCTTTCTTT.

The chain carries TRBV28 and TRBJ1-3; maybe TRBD1 (5 bases). Looked up from germline, CDR1 is MDHEN and CDR2 is SYDVKM. The CDR3 covers 18 residues. Trimming shortened V by 4 bases and J by 0 bases, and 19 bases separated the two germline ends. The CDR3 bases are TGTGCCAGCAGTTATCGCCCCAACCTGGGACTCTCTGGAAACACCATATATTTT. Translation gives CASSYRPNLGLSGNTIYF.

V gene TRBV29-1 combines with J gene TRBJ2-2; D is possibly TRBD2 (6 bases). V lost 4 bases and J lost 1, with 7 bases in between. The CDR3 has 13 amino acids. The germline gives CDR1 SQVTM, CDR2 ANQGSEA. CDR3 in DNA: TGCAGCGTTGCCGGGAGGAACACCGGGGAGCTGTTTTTT. Translating gives CSVAGRNTGELFF.

This clonotype was picked up many times. The V and J genes are TRBV3-1 and TRBJ2-7, with TRBD2 matching over 7 bases. CDR3 size: 13 residues. CDR1 LGHDT and CDR2 YNNKEL come from the germline V gene (reference sequence). J lost 6 bases, V lost 3 bases, and 5 bases had no gene match. The CDR3 loop reads CASSHQLAREQYF. The CDR3 nucleotides read TGTGCCAGCAGCCACCAACTAGCGCGCGAGCAGTACTTC.

The chain has TRBV6-1 and TRBJ2-5, with 7 bases lining up with TRBD1. J lost 7 bases, V lost 7 bases, and 12 bases had no gene match. Looked up from germline, CDR1 is MNHNS and CDR2 is SASEGT. This CDR3 contains 14 residues. The CDR3 spells CASIPTGTLRTQYF. CDR3 nucleotides: TGTGCCAGCATCCCGACAGGGACCCTCAGGACCCAGTACTTC.

To note about this clonotype: One base away lies a much larger clone, so this may be a sequencing read error. The chain links TRBV18 to TRBJ2-7, with TRBD1 matching over 9 bases. CDR1 is KGHSH and CDR2 is LQKENI in the germline V gene. The CDR3 has 14 residues. The CDR3 nucleotides are TGTGCCAGCTCACCACAAACAGGGGGCTACGCGCAGTACTTC. Translated: CASSPQTGGYAQYF.

For this clonotype: This may stem from a read error, because a much larger clone lies one nucleotide away. V is TRBV6-1 and J is TRBJ1-2; D is ambiguous. This CDR3 region has 12 residues. Germline V lookup: CDR1 MNHNS, CDR2 SASEGT. The CDR3: CASSLRLDGYAF. DNA of the CDR3: TGTGCCAGCAGTCTACGACTGGATGGCTACGCCTTC.